This record looks at one T cell receptor beta chain sequence and its context. The record originates from a study of cytomegalovirus exposure and HLA in healthy donors. Study-level information: Counted in an early data release were roughly 87 million unique TCRs from HLA-typed donors.

Germline V gene data show CDR1 as SGHKS and CDR2 as YYEKEE (reference sequence). V lost 7 bases and J 3 bases, leaving 19 bases between the germline ends. This CDR3 has 15 residues. The PCR employed 60 Vbeta primers together with 13 Jbeta primers. Profiling relied on immunoSEQ multiplex PCR, and the TCRdb table lists in-frame clones only, not all of them. The profile covers 85,000 to 130,000 clones, with 65% to 90% appearing a single time and approximately 1.5% taken by the ten largest. The sequenced material came from PBMCs. The sequence derives from a man between 45 and 60 years old in good health and CMV-seronegative. The chain carries TRBV5-5 and TRBJ1-1; D is uncertain. The CDR3 DNA sequence: TGTGCCAGCCGACTTTGGCGGGTTTTGGACACTGAAGCTTTCTTT. Its translation: CASRLWRVLDTEAFF.